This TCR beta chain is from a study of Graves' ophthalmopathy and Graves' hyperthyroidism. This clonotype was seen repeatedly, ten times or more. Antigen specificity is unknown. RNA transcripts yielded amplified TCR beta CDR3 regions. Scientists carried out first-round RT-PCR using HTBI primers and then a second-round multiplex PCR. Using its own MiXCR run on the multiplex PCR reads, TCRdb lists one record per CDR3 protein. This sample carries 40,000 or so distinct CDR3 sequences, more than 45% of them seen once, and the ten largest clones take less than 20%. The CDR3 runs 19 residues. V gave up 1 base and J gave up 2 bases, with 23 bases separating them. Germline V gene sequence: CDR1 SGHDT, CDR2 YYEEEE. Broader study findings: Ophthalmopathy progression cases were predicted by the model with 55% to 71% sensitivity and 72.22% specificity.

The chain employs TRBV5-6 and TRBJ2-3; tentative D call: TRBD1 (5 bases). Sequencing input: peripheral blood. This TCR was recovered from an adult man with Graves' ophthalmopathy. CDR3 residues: CASSLPRRSGPRITDTQYF. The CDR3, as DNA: TGTGCCAGCAGCTTGCCGAGACGATCAGGGCCTCGGATCACAGATACGCAGTATTTT.